The 6 T cell receptor beta chains presented below share a single source sample, sequenced in a study of blood T cells in healthy people across ages. A second about 6 to 12 cycle PCR used barcoded and J-beta primers. One entry per CDR3 protein, called by TCRdb with MiXCR from the 5' RACE reads. The table lists roughly 800,000 distinct CDR3 sequences, 20% to 30% of them singletons. The sample was also reused in another study, on T cells of mothers and their children.

The sample comprised blood. The receptors here all came from a boy between 10 and 17 years old in good health.

The rearrangement joins TRBV7-3 to TRBJ2-5; D may match TRBD1 or TRBD2 (6 bases each). V lost 5 bases, J lost 1 base, and 11 bases lay in between. Germline CDR1 and CDR2: SGHTA and FQGTGA. The CDR3 has 14 residues. Here the CDR3 DNA reads TGTGCCAGCAGCCGAAAGGGGGGCCAAGAGACCCAGTACTTC. Translation: CASSRKGGQETQYF.

This clonotype showed up just a few times. V usage is TRBV29-1 and J usage is TRBJ2-7, with TRBD1 matching 8 bases. This CDR3 has 13 amino acids. V lost 4 bases and J lost 5; bases outside the gene matches: 7. Germline assignment: CDR1 SQVTM and CDR2 ANQGSEA. CDR3 DNA sequence: TGCAGCGTTGTCGCAGGGGGCACCGACGAGCAGTACTTC. Translated: CSVVAGGTDEQYF.

This clonotype has more than one count but fewer than ten. The genes are TRBV29-1 and TRBJ2-2, with a weak D call TRBD1 (6 bases). Between the trimmed V and J ends, which lost 4 bases and 0 bases, there was a span of 9 bases. This CDR3 region has 14 residues. Germline V gene sequence: CDR1 SQVTM, CDR2 ANQGSEA. CDR3 in amino acids: CSVGWTANTGELFF. The CDR3 bases are TGCAGCGTTGGCTGGACAGCGAACACCGGGGAGCTGTTTTTT.

The chain employs TRBV7-9 and TRBJ1-4; D is uncertain. V was trimmed by 2 bases and J by 0 bases, leaving 10 bases between them. The CDR3 loop spans 16 amino acids. Germline V gives CDR1 SEHNR, CDR2 FQNEAQ (reference sequence). As DNA, the CDR3 is TGTGCCAGCAGCTTACGAACCCTCTCAACTAATGAAAAACTGTTTTTT. It is translated as CASSLRTLSTNEKLFF.

V is TRBV7-2 and J is TRBJ2-7; 7 bases fit TRBD2. The CDR3 loop spans 15 amino acids. V shed 1 base and J 3 bases; nucleotides not matched to a gene: 6. The germline gives CDR1 SGHTA, CDR2 FQGNSA. As DNA, the CDR3 is TGTGCCAGCAGCTTAGGTCGGGGGGTCGGCTACGAGCAGTACTTC. Protein: CASSLGRGVGYEQYF.

The CDR3 sequence is CASSSSDRGFHEQYF. The CDR3 DNA sequence: TGTGCCAGCAGCTCTTCGGACAGGGGATTCCACGAGCAGTACTTC. The chain links TRBV9 to TRBJ2-7, with TRBD1 matching over 9 bases. Looked up from germline, CDR1 is SGDLS and CDR2 is YYNGEE. V dropped 4 bases and J dropped 5; count of bases not matched to a gene: 10. The CDR3 consists of 15 residues.